Listed here is a single T cell receptor beta chain. As yet, its antigen is unknown. These data are taken from a study of identifying expanded T cells in peripheral blood. Findings of the study overall: Two-week clone count variance significantly increased as total template count grew. Roughly 1.1 clones differed between technical replicates, versus around 15 and 19 over time.

In germline, CDR1 is MNHEY, CDR2 SVGAGI. CDR3 length: 15 amino acids. J lost 6 bases, V lost 1 base, and 7 bases had no gene match. Only in-frame clones appear in the TCRdb table, and some are missing; sequencing was by immunoSEQ multiplex PCR. The sample lists about 100,000 clones; more than 85% were seen once. The sequenced sample was blood. This receptor was obtained from a person aged 18 to 75 in good health. V usage is TRBV6-5 and J usage is TRBJ2-3; 7 nucleotides align to TRBD2. The CDR3 sequence: CASSYFGGRRDTQYF. Here the CDR3 DNA reads TGTGCCAGCAGTTACTTTGGCGGGAGAAGGGATACGCAGTATTTT.